The clone carrying this T cell receptor (beta chain) was picked up many times. The antigen remains unidentified. This sample is drawn from a study of T cells after yellow fever vaccination. Broader study findings: The bulk population could contribute abundant contaminating clonotypes to FACS-sorted repertoires. The CD4 compartment and the CD8 compartment contained a small share of clonotypes in common.

Via MiXCR, TCRdb re-called the 5' RACE reads, giving one row per CDR3 protein. The sample consists of more than 300,000 distinct CDR3 sequences, around 4.3% of them appearing once. This CDR3 is built from 16 residues. CDR1 is SGHRS, CDR2 YFSETQ, per germline. V lost 4 bases, J lost 0 bases, and 11 bases lay in between. The sample here was PBMCs, taken 15 days after the yellow fever booster vaccination. This chain links TRBV5-1 with TRBJ2-6, with D tentatively TRBD1 (6 bases). This clonotype was sampled from a man younger than 35 who received the YFV17D yellow fever vaccine. The CDR3: CASSAGQTSGANVLTF. CDR3 nucleotides: TGCGCCAGCAGCGCCGGACAGACCTCTGGGGCCAACGTCCTGACTTTC.